The 24 T cell receptor beta chains below all came from one sample that was sequenced in a study of cytotoxic CD8 clonotypes in ibrutinib-treated CLL. Assay: immunoSEQ multiplex PCR; the TCRdb copy retains only in-frame clones and omits some. In the table there are almost 250,000 clones, 60% to 75% of which are singletons. The starting material was PBMCs, obtained after 24 months of ibrutinib treatment. These receptor sequences come from a human donor with chronic lymphocytic leukemia.

The chain has TRBV5-4 and TRBJ2-7, with 7 positions matching TRBD1. This CDR3 spans 12 amino acids. CDR1 is SGHNT and CDR2 is YYREEE in the germline V gene (reference sequence). V was pared by 4 bases and J by 3 bases, with 1 base of the junction left unmatched. The CDR3 sequence is CASSRDSYEQYF. CDR3 coding DNA: TGTGCCAGCAGCCGGGACAGCTACGAGCAGTACTTC.

The V gene is TRBV2, the J gene TRBJ2-3; a weak D match, TRBD1 (5 bases). The CDR3 is 17 amino acids. V was shortened by 7 bases and J by 0 bases, with 20 bases between the two germline ends. From germline, CDR1 is SNHLY and CDR2 FYNNEI. The CDR3 region has the DNA TGTGCCAGCATGCCCCTTCCCAGGACACCAAGCACAGATACGCAGTATTTT. It encodes CASMPLPRTPSTDTQYF.

J is TRBJ2-3 and V is TRBV4-1; no reliable D call. This CDR3 contains 18 residues. CDR1 is MGHRA and CDR2 is YSYEKL in the germline V gene. V lost 0 bases to trimming and J lost 0 bases, with 16 bases between them. Here the CDR3 DNA reads TGCGCCAGCAGCCAAGAAGGTCCGGCAGTTCTAAGCACAGATACGCAGTATTTT. Translating it yields CASSQEGPAVLSTDTQYF.

The chain combines TRBV19 with TRBJ2-7; D ambiguous. V was trimmed by 9 bases and J by 2 bases, leaving 20 bases between them. The germline CDR1 and CDR2 sequences are LNHDA and SQIVND (reference sequence). The CDR3 spans 15 residues. CDR3 coding DNA: TGTGCCAGCTCACACCCGGCGGTAGCCACCTACGAGCAGTACTTC. Its protein is CASSHPAVATYEQYF.

The chain carries TRBV6-6 and TRBJ2-7; 8 bases fit TRBD2. Germline lookup yields CDR1 MNHNY and CDR2 SVGAGI (reference sequence). V was clipped by 0 bases and J by 7 bases; unmatched bases: 8. The CDR3 totals 15 residues. CDR3 sequence (DNA): TGTGCCAGCAGTTACTCGAAAGCGGGAGTGAAAGAGCAGTACTTC. Translation gives CASSYSKAGVKEQYF.

V gene TRBV4-1 combines with J gene TRBJ2-1; 8 bases agree with TRBD2. The CDR3 totals 19 residues. Trimming took 0 bases from V and 3 from J; bases not matched to a gene: 13. Germline V gene lookup returns CDR1 MGHRA and CDR2 YSYEKL. Written as DNA, the CDR3 is TGCGCCAGCAGCCAAGATGTCCCTCTACTAGCGGACGGCTACAATGAGCAGTTCTTC. Translation: CASSQDVPLLADGYNEQFF.

The sample holds one count of this clone. The CDR3 DNA reads as TGTGCCAGCAGTCCCGGACTAGCGGGAACTAATGAGCAGTTCTTC. Translated: CASSPGLAGTNEQFF. This chain links TRBV27 with TRBJ2-1, with TRBD2 matching 12 bases. This CDR3 is 15 amino acids long. Germline trimming cut 5 bases from V and 7 bases from J; bases unmatched to any gene: 6. From germline, CDR1 is MNHEY and CDR2 SMNVEV (reference sequence).

The chain joins TRBV9 to TRBJ2-2; weak D call: TRBD1 (6 bases). Trimming pared 0 bases from V and 3 bases from J, leaving 15 bases between. This CDR3 has 17 residues. CDR1 and CDR2 (germline): SGDLS, YYNGEE. The CDR3 spells CASSVAGGPLDTGELFF. For the CDR3, the DNA is TGTGCCAGCAGCGTAGCTGGGGGCCCCCTGGACACCGGGGAGCTGTTTTTT.

CDR3 nucleotides: TGTGCCAGCAGCGTAGGCCAACTAGCGGGAGGGCCGAATCGGCGAGAGACCCAGTACTTC. Its protein product is CASSVGQLAGGPNRRETQYF. V is TRBV9 and J is TRBJ2-5; 13 bases match TRBD2. This CDR3 comprises 20 residues. V dropped 0 bases and J dropped 4; count of bases not matched to a gene: 15. CDR1 and CDR2 from the germline V gene are SGDLS and YYNGEE.

Written as DNA, the CDR3 is TGTGCCAGCAGTTTGCTCGGAGTCACTGAAGCTTTCTTT. It codes for CASSLLGVTEAFF. This chain joins TRBV27 and TRBJ1-1; D is ambiguous. Trimming took off 3 bases at V and 4 bases at J, with 9 bases between the two ends. The CDR3 loop spans 13 amino acids. Germline CDR1 and CDR2: MNHEY and SMNVEV (reference sequence).

The V call is TRBV6-5, the J call TRBJ2-3; D may be TRBD1 or TRBD2 (5 bases each). The V end was cut by 6 bases, the J end by 6 bases, with 19 bases between. This CDR3 is built from 15 residues. Looked up from germline, CDR1 is MNHEY and CDR2 is SVGAGI. The CDR3: CASSRQFGGYDTQYF. CDR3 in DNA: TGTGCCAGCAGCCGACAGTTTGGGGGATACGATACGCAGTATTTT.

The gene calls are TRBV21-1 and TRBJ1-1. TRBV21-1 corresponds to a pseudogene. This CDR3 is built from 12 residues. The CDR3: CASSKVRIGSFF. In nucleotides, the CDR3 is TGTGCCAGCAGCAAAGTCAGGATCGGGTCTTTCTTT.

The genes are TRBV5-6 and TRBJ2-1, with 9 positions matching TRBD2. J lost 9 bases, V lost 6 bases, and 19 bases had no gene match. From germline, CDR1 is SGHDT and CDR2 YYEEEE. CDR3 length: 17 amino acids. The CDR3 DNA reads as TGTGCCAGCATCCCTCTAGGAAAAGGCGGGAGGGCCTCTGAGCAGTTCTTC. This codes for CASIPLGKGGRASEQFF.

This clone was picked up one time. This sequence joins TRBV27 and TRBJ1-5, with D perhaps TRBD1 (5 bases). This CDR3 spans 16 amino acids. Trimming took off 0 bases at V and 1 base at J, with 10 bases between the two ends. From germline, CDR1 is MNHEY and CDR2 SMNVEV (reference sequence). CDR3 in amino acids: CASSLSAGWSNQPQHF. The DNA for the CDR3 is TGTGCCAGCAGTTTATCTGCAGGGTGGAGCAATCAGCCCCAGCATTTT.

The chain couples TRBV5-1 to TRBJ2-2; either TRBD1 or TRBD2 may supply D (6 bases each). Germline CDR1 and CDR2: SGHRS and YFSETQ. This CDR3 has 16 residues. V lost 4 bases to trimming and J lost 1 base, with 14 bases between them. The CDR3 nucleotides read TGCGCCAGCAGCCCGAAAGGGGGGCTGAACACCGGGGAGCTGTTTTTT. This translates into CASSPKGGLNTGELFF. Complete variable domain (other parts from reference TRBV5-1 and TRBJ2-2): KAGVTQTPRYLIKTRGQQVTLSCSPISGHRSVSWYQQTPGQGLQFLFEYFSETQRNKGNFPGRFSGRQFSNSRSEMNVSTLELGDSALYLCASSPKGGLNTGELFFGEGSRLTVL.

The gene calls are TRBV5-1 and TRBJ2-3, with no clear D. V dropped 0 bases and J dropped 0 bases, with 5 bases sitting between them. CDR1 and CDR2 (germline): SGHRS, YFSETQ. The CDR3 sequence is 14 residues long. The CDR3 protein is CASSLERSTDTQYF. The CDR3 nucleotides are TGCGCCAGCAGCTTGGAGCGAAGCACAGATACGCAGTATTTT. Drawing the rest from reference TRBV5-1 and TRBJ2-3, the complete variable domain is KAGVTQTPRYLIKTRGQQVTLSCSPISGHRSVSWYQQTPGQGLQFLFEYFSETQRNKGNFPGRFSGRQFSNSRSEMNVSTLELGDSALYLCASSLERSTDTQYFGPGTRLTVL.

J is TRBJ2-5 and V is TRBV9; possibly TRBD1 for D (6 bases). Germline V gene data show CDR1 as SGDLS and CDR2 as YYNGEE. CDR3 size: 14 residues. V gave up 0 bases and J gave up 5 bases, with 11 bases separating them. CDR3 in amino acids: CASSVGQVGETQYF. CDR3 DNA sequence: TGTGCCAGCAGCGTAGGACAGGTTGGGGAGACCCAGTACTTC.

The V call is TRBV5-1, the J call TRBJ2-6; D not certain. The germline CDR1 and CDR2 sequences are SGHRS and YFSETQ. This CDR3 is 15 amino acids long. Trimming took 3 bases from V and 6 from J, leaving 13 bases between them. CDR3 coding DNA: TGCGCCAGCAGCTGGGCAGACCCCGAGGCCAACGTCCTGACTTTC. It encodes CASSWADPEANVLTF.

This chain links TRBV27 with TRBJ2-2; D is undetermined. Looked up from germline, CDR1 is MNHEY and CDR2 is SMNVEV (reference sequence). The V end lost 1 base, the J end lost 0 bases, and 9 bases lay between the germline ends. This CDR3 contains 16 residues. This CDR3 is CASSLFTYSNTGELFF. The CDR3 DNA follows: TGTGCCAGCAGTTTATTTACCTACTCGAACACCGGGGAGCTGTTTTTT.

This rearrangement joins TRBV27 to TRBJ1-1; the D gene is possibly TRBD1 (6 bases). The CDR3 runs 14 residues. Trimming shortened V by 7 bases and J by 4 bases, and 16 bases separated the two germline ends. Looked up from germline, CDR1 is MNHEY and CDR2 is SMNVEV (reference sequence). In nucleotides, the CDR3 is TGTGCCAGCAAACTACACAGGGAACTCACTGAAGCTTTCTTT. It specifies CASKLHRELTEAFF.

This chain links TRBV6-5 with TRBJ2-7; 8 bases are a match to TRBD2. Germline CDR1 and CDR2: MNHEY and SVGAGI. Germline trimming cut 0 bases from V and 7 bases from J; bases unmatched to any gene: 11. The CDR3 runs 16 residues. CDR3 coding DNA: TGTGCCAGCAGTTACTCGTCGGGAGGGGCCTTTGGGGAGCAGTACTTC. Its translation is CASSYSSGGAFGEQYF.

The genes are TRBV11-2 and TRBJ2-5, with TRBD1 matching 10 bases. J lost 5 bases, V lost 4 bases, and 7 bases had no gene match. The CDR3 extends over 15 amino acids. Germline assignment: CDR1 SGHAT and CDR2 FQNNGV. The CDR3 here is CASSSGQGLGETQYF. The CDR3 DNA reads as TGTGCCAGCAGCTCGGGACAGGGGCTTGGGGAGACCCAGTACTTC.

J is TRBJ1-3 and V is TRBV9; TRBD1 might be the D (5 bases). Trimming left V 0 bases short and J 8 bases short, with 12 bases between. CDR1 is SGDLS, CDR2 YYNGEE, per germline. The CDR3 runs 14 residues. The CDR3 coding sequence is TGTGCCAGCAGCGTAGCGGGGGTGGGAGACACCATATATTTT. Protein sequence: CASSVAGVGDTIYF. Full variable domain (rest looked up from reference TRBV9 and TRBJ1-3): DSGVTQTPKHLITATGQRVTLRCSPRSGDLSVYWYQQSLDQGLQFLIQYYNGEERAKGNILERFSAQQFPDLHSELNLSSLELGDSALYFCASSVAGVGDTIYFGEGSWLTVV.

The V and J genes are TRBV18 and TRBJ1-5; D is unresolved. Germline V CDR1 and CDR2: KGHSH, LQKENI. The V and J ends lost 4 bases and 4 bases respectively, with 8 bases between them. The CDR3 has 13 residues. DNA of the CDR3: TGTGCCAGCTCACAACAGTTGAATCAGCCCCAGCATTTT. Translation gives CASSQQLNQPQHF.